This T cell receptor (beta chain) emerged from a study of OX40 agonist ivuxolimab in advanced cancers. This clone has just one count. Clones were sequenced by immunoSEQ multiplex PCR, and TCRdb holds only the in-frame ones, with some missing. This sample has more than 60,000 clones; 87% occur once, and the top ten carry about 3.9%. At cycle 4 day 1, cycle 7 day 1, and baseline, blood was sampled. Trimming cost V 9 bases and J 7 bases, with 13 bases left between them. Germline V lookup: CDR1 MGHDK, CDR2 SYGVNS. CDR3 length: 13 amino acids. The sequence derives from an adult with an advanced solid tumor such as melanoma, head and neck, liver or kidney cancer. The sequenced sample was CD4+ or CD8+ T cells sorted from blood, obtained in a trial of the OX40 agonist ivuxolimab. The chain couples TRBV25-1 to TRBJ1-6, with unresolved D. The CDR3 spells CASASSYNSPLHF. The DNA of the CDR3 is TGTGCCAGTGCTAGTTCGTACAATTCACCCCTCCACTTT.